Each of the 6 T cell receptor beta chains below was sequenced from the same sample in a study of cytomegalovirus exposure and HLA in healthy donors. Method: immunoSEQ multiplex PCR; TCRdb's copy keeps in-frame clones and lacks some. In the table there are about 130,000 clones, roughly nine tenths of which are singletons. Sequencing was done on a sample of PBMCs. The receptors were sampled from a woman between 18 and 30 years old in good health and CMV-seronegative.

The CDR3 region is CRISREAYNEQFF. In DNA form, the CDR3 reads TGCAGGATATCGAGGGAGGCGTACAATGAGCAGTTCTTC. This chain connects TRBV29-1 to TRBJ2-1; D perhaps matches TRBD2 (6 bases). The V gene's germline CDR1 is SQVTM and CDR2 ANQGSEA. CDR3 length equals 13 residues.

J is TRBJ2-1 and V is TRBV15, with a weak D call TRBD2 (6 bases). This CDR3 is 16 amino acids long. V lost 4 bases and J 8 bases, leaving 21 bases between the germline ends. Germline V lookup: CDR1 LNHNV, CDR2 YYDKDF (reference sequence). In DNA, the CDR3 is TGTGCCACCAGCACCCCCTTAGCCGGGAGCCCCGATGAGCAGTTCTTC. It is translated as CATSTPLAGSPDEQFF.

The CDR3 protein is CASSNPGTPIMNTEAFF. CDR3 DNA: TGTGCCAGTTCAAATCCCGGGACACCCATCATGAACACTGAAGCTTTCTTT. The chain has TRBV28 and TRBJ1-1, with D perhaps TRBD1 (6 bases). Germline V gene lookup returns CDR1 MDHEN and CDR2 SYDVKM. The CDR3 loop spans 17 amino acids. Trimming pared 9 bases from V and 0 bases from J, leaving 23 bases between.

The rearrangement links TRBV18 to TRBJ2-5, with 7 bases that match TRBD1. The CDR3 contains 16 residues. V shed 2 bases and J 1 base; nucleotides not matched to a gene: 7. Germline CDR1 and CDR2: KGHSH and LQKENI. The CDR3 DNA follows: TGTGCCAGCTCACCAAATCCCGGGACAGCCCAAGAGACCCAGTACTTC. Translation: CASSPNPGTAQETQYF.

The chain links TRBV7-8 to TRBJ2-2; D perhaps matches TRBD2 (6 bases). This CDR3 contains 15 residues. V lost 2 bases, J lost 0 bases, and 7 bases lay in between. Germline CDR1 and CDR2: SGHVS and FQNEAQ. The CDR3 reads CASSLRGSNTGELFF. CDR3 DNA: TGTGCCAGCAGCTTACGGGGGTCGAACACCGGGGAGCTGTTTTTT.

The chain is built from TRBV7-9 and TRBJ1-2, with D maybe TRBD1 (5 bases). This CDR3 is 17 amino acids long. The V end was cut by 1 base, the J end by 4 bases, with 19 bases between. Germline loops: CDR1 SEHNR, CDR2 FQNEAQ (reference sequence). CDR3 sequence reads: CASSLEAMGEVGYGYTF. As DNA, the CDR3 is TGTGCCAGCAGCTTAGAGGCGATGGGGGAGGTGGGCTATGGCTACACCTTC.